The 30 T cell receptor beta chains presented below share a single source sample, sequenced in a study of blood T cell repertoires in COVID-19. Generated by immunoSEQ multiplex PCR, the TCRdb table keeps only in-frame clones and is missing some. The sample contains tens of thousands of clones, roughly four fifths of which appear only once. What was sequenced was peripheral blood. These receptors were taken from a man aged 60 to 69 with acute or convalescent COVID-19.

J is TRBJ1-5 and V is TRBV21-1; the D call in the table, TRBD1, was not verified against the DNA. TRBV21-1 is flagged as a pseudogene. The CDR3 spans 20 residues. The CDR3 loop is CASSKVPKALQGNSNQPQHF. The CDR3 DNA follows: TGTGCCAGCAGCAAAGTCCCTAAAGCTCTACAGGGAAATAGCAATCAGCCCCAGCATTTT.

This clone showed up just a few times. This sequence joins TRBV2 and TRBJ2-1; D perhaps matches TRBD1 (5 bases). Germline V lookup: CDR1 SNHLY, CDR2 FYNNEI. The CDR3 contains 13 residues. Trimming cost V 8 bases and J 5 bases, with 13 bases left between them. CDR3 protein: CASLYRRDNEQFF. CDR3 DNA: TGTGCCAGCCTATACAGGCGAGACAATGAGCAGTTCTTC.

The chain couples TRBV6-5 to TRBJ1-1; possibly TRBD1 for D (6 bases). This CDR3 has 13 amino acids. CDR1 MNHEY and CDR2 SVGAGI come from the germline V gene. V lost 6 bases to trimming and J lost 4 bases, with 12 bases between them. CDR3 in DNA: TGTGCCAGCAGCCCGGGACACGGCACTGAAGCTTTCTTT. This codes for CASSPGHGTEAFF.

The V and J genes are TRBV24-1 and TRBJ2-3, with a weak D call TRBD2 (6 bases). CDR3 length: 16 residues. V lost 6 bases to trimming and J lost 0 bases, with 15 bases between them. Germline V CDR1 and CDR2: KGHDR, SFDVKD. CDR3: CATSSGTFTSTDTQYF. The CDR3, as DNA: TGTGCCACCAGTTCCGGGACTTTCACTAGCACAGATACGCAGTATTTT.

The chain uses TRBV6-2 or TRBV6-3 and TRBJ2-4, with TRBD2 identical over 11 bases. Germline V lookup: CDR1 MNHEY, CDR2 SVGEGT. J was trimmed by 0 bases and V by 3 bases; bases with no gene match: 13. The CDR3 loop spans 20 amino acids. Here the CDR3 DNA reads TGTGCCAGCAGTTATCCCGCTTTAGCGGGGGGGGCTCTAGCCAAAAACATTCAGTACTTC. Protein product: CASSYPALAGGALAKNIQYF.

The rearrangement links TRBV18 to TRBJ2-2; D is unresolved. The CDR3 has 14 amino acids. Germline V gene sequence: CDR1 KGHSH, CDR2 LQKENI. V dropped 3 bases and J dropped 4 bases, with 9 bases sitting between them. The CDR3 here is CASSPKTSTGELFF. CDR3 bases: TGTGCCAGCTCACCGAAGACTTCCACCGGGGAGCTGTTTTTT.

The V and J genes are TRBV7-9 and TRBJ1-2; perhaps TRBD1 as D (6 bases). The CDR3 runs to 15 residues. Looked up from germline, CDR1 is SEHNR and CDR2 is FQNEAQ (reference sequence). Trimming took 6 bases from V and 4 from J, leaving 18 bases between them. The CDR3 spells CASSTPQGPLYGYTF. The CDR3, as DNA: TGTGCCAGCAGTACCCCTCAGGGGCCCCTCTATGGCTACACCTTC. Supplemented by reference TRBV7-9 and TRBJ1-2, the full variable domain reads DTGVSQNPRHKITKRGQNVTFRCDPISEHNRLYWYRQTLGQGPEFLTYFQNEAQLEKSRLLSDRFSAERPKGSFSTLEIQRTEQGDSAMYLCASSTPQGPLYGYTFGSGTRLTVV.

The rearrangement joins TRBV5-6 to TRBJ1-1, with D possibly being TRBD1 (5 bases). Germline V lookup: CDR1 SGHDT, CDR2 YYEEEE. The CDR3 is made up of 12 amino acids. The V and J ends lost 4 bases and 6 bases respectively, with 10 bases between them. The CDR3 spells CASSQRGSEAFF. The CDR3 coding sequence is TGTGCCAGCAGCCAAAGGGGCTCTGAAGCTTTCTTT. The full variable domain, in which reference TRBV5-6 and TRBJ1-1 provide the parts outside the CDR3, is DAGVTQSPTHLIKTRGQQVTLRCSPKSGHDTVSWYQQALGQGPQFIFQYYEEEERQRGNFPDRFSGHQFPNYSSELNVNALLLGDSALYLCASSQRGSEAFFGQGTRLTVV.

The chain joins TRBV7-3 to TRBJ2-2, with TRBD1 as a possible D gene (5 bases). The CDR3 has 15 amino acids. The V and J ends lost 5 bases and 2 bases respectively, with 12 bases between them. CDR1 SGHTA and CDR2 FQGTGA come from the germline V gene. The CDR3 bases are TGTGCCAGCAGCCGTACAGGAACAAACACCGGGGAGCTGTTTTTT. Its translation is CASSRTGTNTGELFF.

This CDR3 is CASSKGAPTGYQETQYF. As DNA, the CDR3 is TGTGCCAGCAGCAAAGGGGCTCCTACAGGGTACCAAGAGACCCAGTACTTC. V usage is TRBV21-1 and J usage is TRBJ2-5; the table's D call, TRBD1, has no DNA check behind it. TRBV21-1 is deemed a pseudogene. This CDR3 has 17 residues.

CDR3 residues: CASSKDERGPPDVLTF. CDR3 coding DNA: TGTGCCAGTAGTAAGGACGAGCGGGGGCCACCCGACGTCCTGACTTTC. This chain connects TRBV19 to TRBJ2-6, with TRBD2 matching 8 bases. CDR3 length equals 16 residues. V dropped 4 bases and J dropped 11; count of bases not matched to a gene: 13. CDR1 is LNHDA, CDR2 SQIVND, per germline (reference sequence).

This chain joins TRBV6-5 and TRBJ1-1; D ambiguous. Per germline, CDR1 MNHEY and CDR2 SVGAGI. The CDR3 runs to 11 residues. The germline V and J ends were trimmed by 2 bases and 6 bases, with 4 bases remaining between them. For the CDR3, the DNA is TGTGCCAGCAGTTACGGGCCTGAAGCTTTCTTT. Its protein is CASSYGPEAFF.

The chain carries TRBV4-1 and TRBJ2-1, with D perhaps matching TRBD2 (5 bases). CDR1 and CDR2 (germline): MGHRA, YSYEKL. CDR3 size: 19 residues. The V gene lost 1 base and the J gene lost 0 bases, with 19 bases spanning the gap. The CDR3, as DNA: TGCGCCAGCAGCCAAGTGACTACCCTAGGGCTTCTCTCCTACAATGAGCAGTTCTTC. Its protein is CASSQVTTLGLLSYNEQFF.

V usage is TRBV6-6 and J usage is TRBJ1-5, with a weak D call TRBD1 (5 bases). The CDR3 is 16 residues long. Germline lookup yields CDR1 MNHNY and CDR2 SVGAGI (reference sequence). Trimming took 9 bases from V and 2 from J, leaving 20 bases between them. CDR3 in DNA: TGTGCCAGTACTTTCTTCCGGGGGGGAGGCAATCAGCCCCAGCATTTT. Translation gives CASTFFRGGGNQPQHF.

This CDR3 is CASKLSTDTQYF. In nucleotides, the CDR3 is TGTGCCAGCAAACTTAGCACAGATACGCAGTATTTT. The rearrangement uses TRBV7-2 and TRBJ2-3; D remains ambiguous. V lost 7 bases, J lost 0 bases, and 5 bases lay in between. Germline CDR1 SGHTA, CDR2 FQGNSA. This CDR3 is built from 12 residues.

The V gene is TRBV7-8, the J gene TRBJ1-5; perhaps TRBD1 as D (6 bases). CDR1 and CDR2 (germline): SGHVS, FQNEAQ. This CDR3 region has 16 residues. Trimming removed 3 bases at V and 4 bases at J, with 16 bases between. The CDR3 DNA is TGTGCCAGCAGCTTCACGGGCAGGGGACATAATCAGCCCCAGCATTTT. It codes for CASSFTGRGHNQPQHF.

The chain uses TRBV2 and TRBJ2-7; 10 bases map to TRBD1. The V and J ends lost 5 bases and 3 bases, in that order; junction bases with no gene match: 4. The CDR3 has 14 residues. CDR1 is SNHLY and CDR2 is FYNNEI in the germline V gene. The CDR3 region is CASSMTGGGYEQYF. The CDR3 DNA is TGTGCCAGCAGTATGACAGGGGGCGGCTACGAGCAGTACTTC.

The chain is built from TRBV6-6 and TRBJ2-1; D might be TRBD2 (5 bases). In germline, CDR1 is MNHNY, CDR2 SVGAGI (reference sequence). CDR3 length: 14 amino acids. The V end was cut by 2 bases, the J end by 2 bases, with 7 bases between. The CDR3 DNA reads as TGTGCCAGCAGTTACCCGGGGACCTACAATGAGCAGTTCTTC. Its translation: CASSYPGTYNEQFF.

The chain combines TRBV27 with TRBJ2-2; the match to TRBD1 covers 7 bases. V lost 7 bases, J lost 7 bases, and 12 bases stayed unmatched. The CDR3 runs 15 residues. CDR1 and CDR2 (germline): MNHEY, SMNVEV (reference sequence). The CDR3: CASTPLQGLSGELFF. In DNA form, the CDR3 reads TGTGCCAGCACCCCATTACAGGGGTTGAGCGGGGAGCTGTTTTTT.

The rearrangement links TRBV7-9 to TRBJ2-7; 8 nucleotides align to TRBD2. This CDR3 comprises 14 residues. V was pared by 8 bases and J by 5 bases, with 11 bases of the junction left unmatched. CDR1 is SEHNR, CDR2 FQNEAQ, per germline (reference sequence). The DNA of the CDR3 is TGTGCCAGCCGCTCGGGGGGGGGCCCCGACGAGCAGTACTTC. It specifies CASRSGGGPDEQYF.

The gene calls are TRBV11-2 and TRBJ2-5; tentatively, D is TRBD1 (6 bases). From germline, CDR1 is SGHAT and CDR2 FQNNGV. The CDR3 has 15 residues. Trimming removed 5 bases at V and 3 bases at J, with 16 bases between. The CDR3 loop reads CASSNPWGTKETQYF. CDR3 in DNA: TGTGCCAGCAGCAACCCCTGGGGGACAAAAGAGACCCAGTACTTC.

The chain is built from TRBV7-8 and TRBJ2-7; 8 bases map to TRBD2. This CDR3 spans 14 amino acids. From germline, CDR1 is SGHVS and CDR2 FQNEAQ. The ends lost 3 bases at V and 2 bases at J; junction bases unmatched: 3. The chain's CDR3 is CASSFRGGTYEQYF. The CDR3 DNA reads TGTGCCAGCAGCTTCCGGGGGGGGACCTACGAGCAGTACTTC. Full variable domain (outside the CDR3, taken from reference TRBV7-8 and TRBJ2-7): GAGVSQSPRYKVAKRGQDVALRCDPISGHVSLFWYQQALGQGPEFLTYFQNEAQLDKSGLPSDRFFAERPEGSVSTLKIQRTQQEDSAVYLCASSFRGGTYEQYFGPGTRLTVT.

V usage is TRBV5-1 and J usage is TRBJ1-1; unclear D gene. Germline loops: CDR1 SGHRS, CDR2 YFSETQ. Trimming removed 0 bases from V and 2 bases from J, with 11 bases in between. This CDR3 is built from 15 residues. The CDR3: CASSLAPEGNTEAFF. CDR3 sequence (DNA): TGCGCCAGCAGCTTGGCTCCGGAGGGAAACACTGAAGCTTTCTTT.

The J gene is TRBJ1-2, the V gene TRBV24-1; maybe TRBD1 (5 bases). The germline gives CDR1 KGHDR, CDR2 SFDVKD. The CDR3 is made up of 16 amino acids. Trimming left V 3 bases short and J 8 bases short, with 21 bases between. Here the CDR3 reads CATSDPRRDPLRGYTF. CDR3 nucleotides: TGTGCCACCAGTGATCCACGGCGGGACCCTCTACGGGGCTACACCTTC.

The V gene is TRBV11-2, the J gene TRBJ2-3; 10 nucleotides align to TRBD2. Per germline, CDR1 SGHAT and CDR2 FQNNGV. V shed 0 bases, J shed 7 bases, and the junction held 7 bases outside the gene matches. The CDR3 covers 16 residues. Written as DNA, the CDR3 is TGTGCCAGCAGCTTAGATTCTAGCGGGGGACGTTATACGCAGTATTTT. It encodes CASSLDSSGGRYTQYF. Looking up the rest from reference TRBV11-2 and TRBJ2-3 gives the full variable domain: EAGVAQSPRYKIIEKRQSVAFWCNPISGHATLYWYQQILGQGPKLLIQFQNNGVVDDSQLPKDRFSAERLKGVDSTLKIQPAKLEDSAVYLCASSLDSSGGRYTQYFGPGTRLTVL.

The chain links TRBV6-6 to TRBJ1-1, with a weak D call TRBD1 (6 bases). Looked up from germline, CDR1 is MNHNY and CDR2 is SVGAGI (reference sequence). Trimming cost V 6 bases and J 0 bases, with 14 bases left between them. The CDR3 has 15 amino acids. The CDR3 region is CASRPRTDMNTEAFF. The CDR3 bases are TGTGCCAGCAGGCCCCGGACAGACATGAACACTGAAGCTTTCTTT.

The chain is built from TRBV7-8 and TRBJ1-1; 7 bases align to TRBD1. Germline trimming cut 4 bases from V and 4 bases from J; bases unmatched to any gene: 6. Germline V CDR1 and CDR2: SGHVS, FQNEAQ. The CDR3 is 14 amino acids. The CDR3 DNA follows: TGTGCCAGCAGCTCAGGAGGGACAGCCACTGAAGCTTTCTTT. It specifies CASSSGGTATEAFF.

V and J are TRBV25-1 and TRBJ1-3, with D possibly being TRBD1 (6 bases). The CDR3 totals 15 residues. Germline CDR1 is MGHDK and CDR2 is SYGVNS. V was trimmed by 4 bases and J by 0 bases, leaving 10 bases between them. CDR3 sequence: CASSALDSSGNTIYF. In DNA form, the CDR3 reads TGTGCCAGCAGTGCCCTGGACAGCTCTGGAAACACCATATATTTT.

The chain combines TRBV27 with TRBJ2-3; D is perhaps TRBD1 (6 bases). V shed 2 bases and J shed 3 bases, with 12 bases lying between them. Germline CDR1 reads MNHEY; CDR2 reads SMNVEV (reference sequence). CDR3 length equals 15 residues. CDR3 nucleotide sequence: TGTGCCAGCAGTTTAGACAGGTGGGAGACAGATACGCAGTATTTT. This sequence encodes CASSLDRWETDTQYF.

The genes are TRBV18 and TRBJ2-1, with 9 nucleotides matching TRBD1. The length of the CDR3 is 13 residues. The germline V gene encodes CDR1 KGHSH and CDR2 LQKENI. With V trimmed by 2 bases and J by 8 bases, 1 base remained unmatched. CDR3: CASSPRTGDEQFF. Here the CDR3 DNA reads TGTGCCAGCTCACCAAGGACAGGGGATGAGCAGTTCTTC.